This T cell receptor beta chain was retrieved from a study of cytomegalovirus exposure and HLA in healthy donors. PCR was performed using 60 Vbeta and 13 Jbeta primers. The protocol was immunoSEQ multiplex PCR, while the TCRdb copy is restricted to in-frame clones and leaves out a portion. In all, the sample yields 56,000 or so clones. Germline CDR1 MGHRA, CDR2 YSYEKL. The CDR3 contains 16 residues. Trimming took off 4 bases at V and 2 bases at J, with 17 bases between the two ends. General study results and limits: As immune exposure information, only CMV serostatus was available. Sequencing probably produced one cluster of sequence variants that were highly shared.

Comment on this clone: Its antigen is not known.

Although they were nominally healthy when sampled, donors likely had unrecorded immune exposures. The V gene is TRBV4-1, the J gene TRBJ2-5; TRBD2 is a possible D gene (5 bases). Sample: PBMCs. The sequence was collected from a female donor in good health and CMV-seronegative. The CDR3 sequence is CASSPAGGLDQETQYF. The CDR3 nucleotides are TGCGCCAGCAGCCCCGCGGGCGGGTTGGATCAAGAGACCCAGTACTTC.